Each of the 3 T cell receptor beta chains below was sequenced from the same sample in a study of response to subunit inactivated influenza vaccine. MiXCR was run by TCRdb on the RT-PCR reads, yielding one entry per CDR3 protein. The sample lists some 800,000 distinct CDR3 sequences, around 21% occurring once. Sequences were derived from PBMCs from blood, sampled more than 4 days after vaccination. The receptors originated from a man in his fifties who received an inactivated influenza vaccine.

The rearrangement links TRBV7-9 to TRBJ1-3, with a weak D call TRBD1 (6 bases). This CDR3 is 15 amino acids long. V lost 0 bases, J lost 4 bases, and 10 bases lay in between. Germline values: CDR1 SEHNR, CDR2 FQNEAQ (reference sequence). CDR3 DNA sequence: TGTGCCAGCAGCTTAGCCTCAGGGGTCGGAAACACCATATATTTT. This gives the protein CASSLASGVGNTIYF.

V is TRBV6-2 or TRBV6-3 and J is TRBJ1-1; 7 nucleotides align to TRBD1. The ends lost 2 bases at V and 1 base at J; junction bases unmatched: 13. CDR3 length equals 18 residues. Germline CDR1 MNHEY, CDR2 SVGEGT. This CDR3 is CASSYSLALGQRNTEAFF. The CDR3, as DNA: TGTGCCAGCAGTTACAGCCTCGCCTTGGGACAGAGGAACACTGAAGCTTTCTTT.

This clonotype was seen a few times. This rearrangement joins TRBV20-1 to TRBJ1-2, with 8 bases lining up with TRBD1. The V gene end was trimmed by 8 bases and the J gene end by 4 bases; junction bases not matched to a gene: 9. Germline-derived CDR1 and CDR2 are DFQATT and SNEGSKA (reference sequence). This CDR3 spans 13 amino acids. The CDR3 DNA sequence: TGCAGTTCCAAACCAGGGGGCGCCTATGGCTACACCTTC. It yields the protein CSSKPGGAYGYTF.